A selection of T cell receptor beta chains follows, all from one sample in a study of T-cell reconstitution after alpha-beta-depleted transplantation in children. TCRdb redid the calling of the PCR reads with MiXCR, one entry per CDR3 protein. Among around 480,000 distinct CDR3 sequences, about 33% were seen once, and the ten largest hold around 2.3%. Source: PBMCs from the stem cell graft donor, taken from the stem cell graft. Every receptor here comes from a human donor who donated a stem cell graft to a child with aplastic anemia. The CDR3 runs from the conserved cysteine through the conserved F or W. The D gene is left open where the match is weak. Expanded clones get a size class; other rows say once, few or many, or leave the size out.

j_gene: TRBJ1-3; d_gene: TRBD1; v_gene: TRBV12-3/TRBV12-4; abundance: few; CDR3aa: CASSLLGQGYVNTIYF; CDR3nt: TGTGCCAGCAGTTTACTGGGACAGGGCTATGTGAACACCATATATTTT
j_gene: TRBJ1-2; d_gene: NA; v_gene: TRBV6-2/TRBV6-3; abundance: NA; CDR3aa: CASSYVAGDGYTF; CDR3nt: TGTGCCAGCAGTTACGTAGCAGGGGATGGCTACACCTTC
j_gene: TRBJ1-1; d_gene: NA; v_gene: TRBV27; abundance: few; CDR3aa: CASRGGWYREGTEAFF; CDR3nt: TGTGCCAGCAGGGGCGGTTGGTATCGGGAAGGCACTGAAGCTTTCTTT
j_gene: TRBJ1-1; d_gene: NA; v_gene: TRBV20-1; abundance: NA; CDR3aa: CSARGTGTEAFF; CDR3nt: TGCAGTGCTCGCGGGACGGGCACTGAAGCTTTCTTT
j_gene: TRBJ2-1; d_gene: TRBD2; v_gene: TRBV6-5; abundance: few; CDR3aa: CASSYSRQRETEQFF; CDR3nt: TGTGCCAGCAGTTACTCGAGACAGCGGGAAACTGAGCAGTTCTTC
j_gene: TRBJ1-2; d_gene: NA; v_gene: TRBV5-4; abundance: NA; CDR3aa: CASSLTRDGALYGYTF; CDR3nt: TGTGCCAGCAGCCTCACCCGGGACGGAGCCTTATATGGCTACACCTTC
j_gene: TRBJ1-6; d_gene: TRBD1; v_gene: TRBV28; abundance: few; CDR3aa: CASSLSTGYNSPLHF; CDR3nt: TGTGCCAGCAGTTTATCGACAGGGTATAATTCACCCCTCCACTTT
j_gene: TRBJ1-1; d_gene: NA; v_gene: TRBV20-1; abundance: NA; CDR3aa: CSPKGGTEAFF; CDR3nt: TGCAGTCCCAAAGGTGGGACTGAAGCTTTCTTT
j_gene: TRBJ2-1; d_gene: NA; v_gene: TRBV30; abundance: NA; CDR3aa: CAWTLGSGYSNEQFF; CDR3nt: TGTGCCTGGACCCTGGGCTCGGGGTATTCCAATGAGCAGTTCTTC
j_gene: TRBJ2-3; d_gene: NA; v_gene: TRBV5-4; abundance: NA; CDR3aa: CASSLDPEPLPDTQYF; CDR3nt: TGTGCCAGCAGCTTGGACCCGGAGCCCCTACCCGATACGCAGTATTTT
j_gene: TRBJ2-4; d_gene: NA; v_gene: TRBV6-5; abundance: NA; CDR3aa: CASSYRSGPTAEAIQYF; CDR3nt: TGTGCCAGCAGTTACAGGTCAGGGCCAACGGCTGAAGCCATTCAGTACTTC
j_gene: TRBJ2-2; d_gene: TRBD1; v_gene: TRBV12-3/TRBV12-4; abundance: few; CDR3aa: CASSARDRGRPGELFF; CDR3nt: TGTGCCAGCAGTGCCCGGGACAGGGGGCGACCCGGGGAGCTGTTTTTT
j_gene: TRBJ1-5; d_gene: NA; v_gene: TRBV28; abundance: once; CDR3aa: CASSLLARVLGQPQHF; CDR3nt: TGTGCCAGCAGTTTATTGGCCAGGGTACTCGGACAGCCCCAGCATTTT
j_gene: TRBJ2-2; d_gene: NA; v_gene: TRBV6-1; abundance: few; CDR3aa: CASSEGAGGTGELFF; CDR3nt: TGTGCCAGCAGTGAAGGGGCAGGGGGGACCGGGGAGCTGTTTTTT
j_gene: TRBJ2-4; d_gene: TRBD1; v_gene: TRBV5-1; abundance: NA; CDR3aa: CASSLVQGAQAKNIQYF; CDR3nt: TGCGCCAGCAGCTTGGTGCAGGGGGCGCAGGCCAAAAACATTCAGTACTTC
j_gene: TRBJ2-1; d_gene: NA; v_gene: TRBV4-3; abundance: many; CDR3aa: CASSLKGAGSSYNEQFF; CDR3nt: TGCGCCAGCAGCCTCAAAGGGGCGGGGAGCTCCTACAATGAGCAGTTCTTC
j_gene: TRBJ1-5; d_gene: NA; v_gene: TRBV27; abundance: NA; CDR3aa: CASSSGPEQPQHF; CDR3nt: TGTGCCAGCAGCAGCGGTCCCGAACAGCCCCAGCATTTT
j_gene: TRBJ1-4; d_gene: NA; v_gene: TRBV14; abundance: NA; CDR3aa: CASSHRAAWGNEKLFF; CDR3nt: TGTGCCAGCAGCCACAGAGCTGCCTGGGGTAATGAAAAACTGTTTTTT
j_gene: TRBJ2-1; d_gene: TRBD1; v_gene: TRBV5-4; abundance: few; CDR3aa: CASSTGQGNEQFF; CDR3nt: TGTGCCAGCAGCACCGGACAGGGAAATGAGCAGTTCTTC
j_gene: TRBJ1-2; d_gene: NA; v_gene: TRBV30; abundance: NA; CDR3aa: CAWREIANGYTF; CDR3nt: TGTGCCTGGAGGGAAATAGCGAATGGCTACACCTTC
j_gene: TRBJ2-7; d_gene: TRBD1; v_gene: TRBV7-3; abundance: few; CDR3aa: CASSQFPGQGYEQYF; CDR3nt: TGTGCCAGCAGCCAATTCCCGGGACAGGGATACGAGCAGTACTTC
j_gene: TRBJ1-2; d_gene: NA; v_gene: TRBV29-1; abundance: few; CDR3aa: CSVEGGREGYTF; CDR3nt: TGCAGCGTTGAAGGAGGTAGGGAAGGCTACACCTTC
j_gene: TRBJ2-2; d_gene: NA; v_gene: TRBV7-2; abundance: few; CDR3aa: CASSLALAELFF; CDR3nt: TGTGCCAGCAGCTTAGCTCTGGCGGAGCTGTTTTTT
j_gene: TRBJ2-5; d_gene: TRBD1; v_gene: TRBV5-1; abundance: NA; CDR3aa: CASSSMTGSETQYF; CDR3nt: TGCGCCAGCAGCTCCATGACAGGGTCCGAGACCCAGTACTTC
j_gene: TRBJ2-1; d_gene: NA; v_gene: TRBV12-5; abundance: many; CDR3aa: CASGLGGAQGNEQFF; CDR3nt: TGTGCTAGTGGTTTGGGGGGGGCGCAGGGAAATGAGCAGTTCTTC
j_gene: TRBJ2-1; d_gene: NA; v_gene: TRBV5-5; abundance: many; CDR3aa: CASSPGGGKVGNEQFF; CDR3nt: TGTGCCAGCAGCCCCGGGGGCGGGAAGGTCGGGAATGAGCAGTTCTTC
j_gene: TRBJ2-7; d_gene: TRBD1; v_gene: TRBV12-3/TRBV12-4; abundance: few; CDR3aa: CASSFPGQGADEQYF; CDR3nt: TGTGCCAGCAGTTTCCCGGGACAGGGGGCCGACGAGCAGTACTTC
j_gene: TRBJ1-2; d_gene: NA; v_gene: TRBV5-5; abundance: NA; CDR3aa: CASSLEADLDYGYTF; CDR3nt: TGTGCCAGCAGCTTGGAGGCAGATCTAGACTATGGCTACACCTTC
j_gene: TRBJ2-2; d_gene: NA; v_gene: TRBV6-2/TRBV6-3; abundance: NA; CDR3aa: CASSRMHKSGELFF; CDR3nt: TGTGCCAGCAGCCGAATGCATAAGAGCGGGGAGCTGTTTTTT
j_gene: TRBJ2-1; d_gene: TRBD2; v_gene: TRBV24-1; abundance: NA; CDR3aa: CATSDLLPSGFYNEQFF; CDR3nt: TGTGCCACCAGTGATTTGCTGCCTAGCGGGTTTTACAATGAGCAGTTCTTC
j_gene: TRBJ2-1; d_gene: TRBD2; v_gene: TRBV28; abundance: NA; CDR3aa: CASSLSASGNNEQFF; CDR3nt: TGTGCCAGCAGTTTATCGGCTAGCGGGAACAATGAGCAGTTCTTC
j_gene: TRBJ2-2; d_gene: NA; v_gene: TRBV29-1; abundance: few; CDR3aa: CSARGSQNTGELFF; CDR3nt: TGCAGCGCCAGAGGCTCCCAGAACACCGGGGAGCTGTTTTTT
j_gene: TRBJ2-5; d_gene: NA; v_gene: TRBV7-2; abundance: many; CDR3aa: CASNYRGGMGETQYF; CDR3nt: TGTGCCAGCAACTACCGTGGCGGGATGGGGGAGACCCAGTACTTC
j_gene: TRBJ2-1; d_gene: NA; v_gene: TRBV5-4; abundance: NA; CDR3aa: CASSKGGGEQFF; CDR3nt: TGTGCCAGCAGTAAGGGGGGCGGTGAGCAGTTCTTC
j_gene: TRBJ2-4; d_gene: NA; v_gene: TRBV11-2; abundance: NA; CDR3aa: CASSGIRGAKNIQYF; CDR3nt: TGTGCCAGCAGCGGCATCAGGGGTGCCAAAAACATTCAGTACTTC
j_gene: TRBJ2-7; d_gene: TRBD2; v_gene: TRBV18; abundance: NA; CDR3aa: CASSPPGLAGGNEQYF; CDR3nt: TGTGCCAGCTCACCACCTGGACTAGCGGGAGGGAACGAGCAGTACTTC
j_gene: TRBJ2-5; d_gene: NA; v_gene: TRBV5-6; abundance: NA; CDR3aa: CASSLVRGAVETQYF; CDR3nt: TGTGCCAGCAGCTTGGTGAGGGGGGCAGTTGAGACCCAGTACTTC
j_gene: TRBJ2-2; d_gene: TRBD2; v_gene: TRBV6-1; abundance: NA; CDR3aa: CASSEGGLAPGELFF; CDR3nt: TGTGCCAGCAGTGAAGGGGGACTAGCGCCCGGGGAGCTGTTTTTT
j_gene: TRBJ2-3; d_gene: NA; v_gene: TRBV24-1; abundance: NA; CDR3aa: CATADDSGRTDTQYF; CDR3nt: TGTGCCACCGCGGACGATAGCGGCCGCACAGATACGCAGTATTTT
j_gene: TRBJ2-7; d_gene: NA; v_gene: TRBV12-3/TRBV12-4; abundance: few; CDR3aa: CASSLRATGELHEQYF; CDR3nt: TGTGCCAGCAGTTTAAGAGCAACGGGAGAGCTCCACGAGCAGTACTTC
j_gene: TRBJ2-1; d_gene: NA; v_gene: TRBV20-1; abundance: few; CDR3aa: CSVKTGNNEQFF; CDR3nt: TGCAGTGTTAAGACCGGAAACAATGAGCAGTTCTTC
j_gene: TRBJ2-3; d_gene: TRBD2; v_gene: TRBV23-1; abundance: NA; CDR3aa: CASSQPAGVADTQYF; CDR3nt: TGCGCCAGCAGTCAACCAGCGGGAGTTGCAGATACGCAGTATTTT
j_gene: TRBJ1-1; d_gene: NA; v_gene: TRBV20-1; abundance: NA; CDR3aa: CSAALGTEAFF; CDR3nt: TGCAGTGCCGCCCTGGGCACTGAAGCTTTCTTT
j_gene: TRBJ1-2; d_gene: NA; v_gene: TRBV5-6; abundance: NA; CDR3aa: CASRGTDYGYTF; CDR3nt: TGTGCCAGCAGGGGGACGGACTATGGCTACACCTTC
j_gene: TRBJ2-7; d_gene: NA; v_gene: TRBV4-3; abundance: few; CDR3aa: CASSQLGGRRDEQYF; CDR3nt: TGCGCCAGCAGCCAACTGGGGGGGCGTAGGGACGAGCAGTACTTC
j_gene: TRBJ2-1; d_gene: TRBD2; v_gene: TRBV5-1; abundance: few; CDR3aa: CASSWGGGGSYNEQFF; CDR3nt: TGCGCCAGCAGCTGGGGAGGCGGGGGATCCTACAATGAGCAGTTCTTC
j_gene: TRBJ2-2; d_gene: TRBD2; v_gene: TRBV28; abundance: NA; CDR3aa: CASSLHSLAANTGELFF; CDR3nt: TGTGCCAGCAGTTTACATTCACTAGCGGCGAACACCGGGGAGCTGTTTTTT
j_gene: TRBJ2-7; d_gene: TRBD1; v_gene: TRBV6-5; abundance: few; CDR3aa: CASSLARDRGSYEQYF; CDR3nt: TGTGCCAGCAGTTTAGCCCGGGACAGGGGCTCCTACGAGCAGTACTTC
j_gene: TRBJ1-1; d_gene: NA; v_gene: TRBV27; abundance: few; CDR3aa: CASSLRSVRLNTEAFF; CDR3nt: TGTGCCAGCAGTTTGCGGTCTGTTAGGCTGAACACTGAAGCTTTCTTT
j_gene: TRBJ1-3; d_gene: NA; v_gene: TRBV2; abundance: NA; CDR3aa: CASSFDISGNTIYF; CDR3nt: TGTGCCAGCAGTTTTGACATCTCTGGAAACACCATATATTTT
j_gene: TRBJ1-1; d_gene: NA; v_gene: TRBV6-5; abundance: NA; CDR3aa: CASSYWAVNTEAFF; CDR3nt: TGTGCCAGCAGTTACTGGGCAGTGAACACTGAAGCTTTCTTT
j_gene: TRBJ2-7; d_gene: NA; v_gene: TRBV5-4; abundance: few; CDR3aa: CASSLEQNYEQYF; CDR3nt: TGTGCCAGCAGCTTGGAACAGAACTACGAGCAGTACTTC
j_gene: TRBJ1-4; d_gene: NA; v_gene: TRBV6-5; abundance: few; CDR3aa: CASSYSGASDEKLFF; CDR3nt: TGTGCCAGCAGTTACTCGGGGGCTTCAGATGAAAAACTGTTTTTT
j_gene: TRBJ2-1; d_gene: TRBD2; v_gene: TRBV10-3; abundance: few; CDR3aa: CAISEGGTSWNEQFF; CDR3nt: TGTGCCATCAGTGAGGGGGGGACTAGTTGGAATGAGCAGTTCTTC